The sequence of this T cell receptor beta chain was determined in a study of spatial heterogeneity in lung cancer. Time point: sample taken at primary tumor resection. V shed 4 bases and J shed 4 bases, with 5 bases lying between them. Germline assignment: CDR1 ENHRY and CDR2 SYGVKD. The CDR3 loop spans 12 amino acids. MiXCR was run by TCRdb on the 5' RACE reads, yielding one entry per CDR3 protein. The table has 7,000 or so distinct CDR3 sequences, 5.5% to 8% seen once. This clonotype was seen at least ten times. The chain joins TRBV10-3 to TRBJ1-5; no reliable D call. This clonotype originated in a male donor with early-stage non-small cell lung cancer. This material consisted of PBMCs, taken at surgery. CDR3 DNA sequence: TGTGCCATCAGTGCGGGAAATCAGCCCCAGCATTTT. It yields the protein CAISAGNQPQHF.